The source of this T cell receptor (beta chain) is a study of patients and donors after allogeneic stem cell transplantation. This clonotype was seen at least ten times. CDR1 is MDHEN, CDR2 SYDVKM, per germline. CDR3 length: 12 residues. The V end lost 7 bases, the J end lost 8 bases, and 9 bases lay between the germline ends. TCRdb independently ran MiXCR on the RT-PCR reads; one entry per CDR3 protein. The data show approximately 160,000 distinct CDR3 sequences, around 30% seen once. Sequencing used blood, either unsorted or a sorted T cell fraction (not recorded which). The TCR was taken from a human donor who was either an allogeneic HSCT recipient or a stem cell or donor lymphocyte infusion donor (not recorded which). It is not recorded whose cells these are; they may come from a transplant donor. The chain has TRBV28 and TRBJ1-6; TRBD1 is a possible D gene (5 bases). The CDR3 coding sequence is TGTGCCAGCACTCGGGGGTATTCACCCCTCCACTTT. Its protein is CASTRGYSPLHF.